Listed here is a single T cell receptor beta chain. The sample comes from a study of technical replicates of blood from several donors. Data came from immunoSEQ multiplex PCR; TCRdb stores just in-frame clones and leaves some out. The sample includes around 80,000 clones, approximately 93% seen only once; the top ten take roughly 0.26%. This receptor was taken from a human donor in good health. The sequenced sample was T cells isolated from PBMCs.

Written as DNA, the CDR3 is TGCGCCAGCAGACCCCCGGACAGGGATATTAACGAGCAGTACTTC. This translates into CASRPPDRDINEQYF. The chain has TRBV4-1 and TRBJ2-7; 8 bases map to TRBD1. With V trimmed by 6 bases and J by 5 bases, 12 bases remained unmatched. The V gene's germline CDR1 is MGHRA and CDR2 YSYEKL. The CDR3 extends over 15 amino acids.